Listed below are T cell receptor beta chains from one sample, sequenced in a study of beta chain features in type 1 diabetes. Only in-frame clones appear in the TCRdb table, and some are missing; sequencing was by immunoSEQ multiplex PCR. The profile shows about 29,000 clones, 50% to 65% of them singletons. Sample: Tregs from blood. These receptors originate from a woman aged 18 to 35 with type 1 diabetes. CDR3s include the opening cysteine and the closing phenylalanine or tryptophan. D genes are given only for firm matches. Only some rows state a clone size, as once, few, many or a class for expanded clones.

J gene: TRBJ2-3
V gene: TRBV7-9
D gene: TRBD2
clone size: -
CDR3 protein: CASSYGLAVSTDTQYF
CDR3 DNA: TGTGCCAGCAGCTACGGACTAGCGGTGAGCACAGATACGCAGTATTTT

J gene: TRBJ2-1
V gene: TRBV28
D gene: -
clone size: few
CDR3 protein: CASLGYSSSYNEQFF
CDR3 DNA: TGTGCCAGCTTGGGCTACAGTAGCTCCTACAATGAGCAGTTCTTC

J gene: TRBJ1-1
V gene: TRBV4-3
D gene: -
clone size: -
CDR3 protein: CASSQARAGPTEAFF
CDR3 DNA: TGCGCCAGCAGCCAAGCGCGCGCAGGGCCCACTGAAGCTTTCTTT

J gene: TRBJ2-2
V gene: TRBV29-1
D gene: -
clone size: -
CDR3 protein: CSVLEPGGENTGELFF
CDR3 DNA: TGCAGCGTCCTCGAGCCGGGGGGCGAAAACACCGGGGAGCTGTTTTTT

J gene: TRBJ2-5
V gene: TRBV7-9
D gene: TRBD1
clone size: -
CDR3 protein: CASSPLPGQGQETQYF
CDR3 DNA: TGTGCCAGCAGCCCTTTGCCGGGACAGGGACAAGAGACCCAGTACTTC

J gene: TRBJ1-5
V gene: TRBV4-2
D gene: TRBD1
clone size: -
CDR3 protein: CASSRTGQGLNQPQHF
CDR3 DNA: TGTGCCAGCAGCCGGACGGGACAGGGGTTGAATCAGCCCCAGCATTTT

J gene: TRBJ2-1
V gene: TRBV27
D gene: TRBD2
clone size: -
CDR3 protein: CASTSWGGSSYNEQFF
CDR3 DNA: TGTGCCAGCACCTCGTGGGGGGGGAGCTCCTACAATGAGCAGTTCTTC

J gene: TRBJ2-7
V gene: TRBV5-1
D gene: TRBD2
clone size: -
CDR3 protein: CASSLASGGAYEQYF
CDR3 DNA: TGCGCCAGCAGCTTGGCCTCGGGGGGGGCGTACGAGCAGTACTTC

J gene: TRBJ2-2
V gene: TRBV9
D gene: -
clone size: -
CDR3 protein: CASSVRRENTGELFF
CDR3 DNA: TGTGCCAGCAGCGTAAGGCGGGAGAACACCGGGGAGCTGTTTTTT

J gene: TRBJ2-1
V gene: TRBV18
D gene: TRBD1
clone size: -
CDR3 protein: CASSPEGGLGANEQFF
CDR3 DNA: TGTGCCAGCTCACCAGAAGGGGGCCTAGGAGCCAATGAGCAGTTCTTC

J gene: TRBJ2-1
V gene: TRBV7-2
D gene: -
clone size: few
CDR3 protein: CASSLELGGNEQFF
CDR3 DNA: TGTGCCAGCAGCTTAGAGTTAGGGGGCAATGAGCAGTTCTTC

J gene: TRBJ2-1
V gene: TRBV29-1
D gene: TRBD2
clone size: -
CDR3 protein: CSVEDRHSGSLDEQFF
CDR3 DNA: TGCAGCGTTGAAGATCGCCACAGCGGGAGTCTAGATGAGCAGTTCTTC

J gene: TRBJ2-1
V gene: TRBV7-2
D gene: TRBD2
clone size: -
CDR3 protein: CASSVGGTSGSNEQFF
CDR3 DNA: TGTGCCAGCAGCGTAGGGGGGACTAGCGGGAGCAATGAGCAGTTCTTC

J gene: TRBJ2-1
V gene: TRBV5-1
D gene: -
clone size: few
CDR3 protein: CASSRQGDNEQFF
CDR3 DNA: TGCGCCAGCAGCAGGCAGGGTGACAATGAGCAGTTCTTC

J gene: TRBJ2-7
V gene: TRBV7-9
D gene: TRBD2
clone size: once
CDR3 protein: CASSPQLAGGSTYEQYF
CDR3 DNA: TGTGCCAGCAGCCCTCAGTTAGCGGGAGGGTCGACCTACGAGCAGTACTTC

J gene: TRBJ1-5
V gene: TRBV9
D gene: -
clone size: few
CDR3 protein: CASSVDGGDQPQHF
CDR3 DNA: TGTGCCAGCAGCGTAGATGGGGGGGATCAGCCCCAGCATTTT

J gene: TRBJ2-7
V gene: TRBV10-3
D gene: TRBD1
clone size: -
CDR3 protein: CAIGQGVSDEQYF
CDR3 DNA: TGTGCCATCGGTCAGGGGGTGTCGGACGAGCAGTACTTC

J gene: TRBJ2-5
V gene: TRBV5-4
D gene: TRBD2
clone size: few
CDR3 protein: CASSPSGRARETQYF
CDR3 DNA: TGTGCCAGCAGCCCTAGCGGGAGGGCCCGTGAGACCCAGTACTTC

J gene: TRBJ2-3
V gene: TRBV10-2
D gene: -
clone size: -
CDR3 protein: CASSESASDTDTQYF
CDR3 DNA: TGCGCCAGCAGTGAGTCGGCTTCTGACACAGATACGCAGTATTTT

J gene: TRBJ2-1
V gene: TRBV7-2
D gene: TRBD2
clone size: few
CDR3 protein: CASAKGSAGGTGSTQFF
CDR3 DNA: TGTGCCAGCGCCAAAGGGTCAGCGGGAGGTACGGGATCGACTCAGTTCTTC

J gene: TRBJ2-1
V gene: TRBV5-1
D gene: TRBD2
clone size: -
CDR3 protein: CASSLWAGEFNEQFF
CDR3 DNA: TGCGCCAGCAGCTTGTGGGCGGGAGAATTCAATGAGCAGTTCTTC

J gene: TRBJ2-1
V gene: TRBV4-1
D gene: TRBD2
clone size: few
CDR3 protein: CASSQGLAREQFF
CDR3 DNA: TGCGCCAGCAGCCAAGGACTAGCTCGGGAGCAGTTCTTC

J gene: TRBJ2-5
V gene: TRBV27
D gene: TRBD2
clone size: few
CDR3 protein: CASSPPGRTSGKETQYF
CDR3 DNA: TGTGCCAGCAGTCCCCCCGGCCGGACTAGCGGGAAAGAGACCCAGTACTTC

J gene: TRBJ2-7
V gene: TRBV28
D gene: -
clone size: -
CDR3 protein: CASSLGLYEQYF
CDR3 DNA: TGTGCCAGCAGTTTGGGGCTTTACGAGCAGTACTTC

J gene: TRBJ2-3
V gene: TRBV25-1
D gene: -
clone size: -
CDR3 protein: CASSVAGADTQYF
CDR3 DNA: TGTGCCAGCAGTGTGGCAGGGGCAGATACGCAGTATTTT

J gene: TRBJ1-2
V gene: TRBV21-1
D gene: -
clone size: -
CDR3 protein: CASSNFTGGRGLYGYTF
CDR3 DNA: TGTGCCAGCAGTAACTTCACCGGGGGAAGGGGTCTCTATGGCTACACCTTC

J gene: TRBJ1-3
V gene: TRBV13
D gene: -
clone size: -
CDR3 protein: CASSLGGSGNTIYF
CDR3 DNA: TGTGCCAGCAGCCTGGGGGGGTCCGGAAACACCATATATTTT

J gene: TRBJ2-7
V gene: TRBV28
D gene: -
clone size: -
CDR3 protein: CASSFPGVEPEQYF
CDR3 DNA: TGTGCCAGCAGTTTTCCAGGGGTCGAGCCTGAGCAGTACTTC

J gene: TRBJ1-5
V gene: TRBV19
D gene: TRBD1
clone size: -
CDR3 protein: CASRTRDRLGGPQHF
CDR3 DNA: TGTGCCAGTAGGACCCGGGACAGGCTCGGGGGGCCCCAGCATTTT

J gene: TRBJ1-1
V gene: TRBV2
D gene: TRBD1
clone size: -
CDR3 protein: CASRADRDTEAFF
CDR3 DNA: TGTGCCAGCAGAGCGGACAGGGACACTGAAGCTTTCTTT

J gene: TRBJ1-2
V gene: TRBV9
D gene: TRBD1
clone size: -
CDR3 protein: CASSVADRLYGYTF
CDR3 DNA: TGTGCCAGCAGCGTAGCGGACAGGTTGTATGGCTACACCTTC

J gene: TRBJ2-1
V gene: TRBV5-1
D gene: TRBD2
clone size: -
CDR3 protein: CASSSTSGSLNEQFF
CDR3 DNA: TGCGCCAGCAGCTCCACTAGCGGGAGCCTCAATGAGCAGTTCTTC

J gene: TRBJ2-4
V gene: TRBV6-1
D gene: -
clone size: few
CDR3 protein: CASSLRTGGDIQYF
CDR3 DNA: TGTGCCAGCAGTCTACGGACCGGGGGAGACATTCAGTACTTC

J gene: TRBJ2-3
V gene: TRBV6-5
D gene: TRBD1
clone size: -
CDR3 protein: CASSPETGFADTQYF
CDR3 DNA: TGTGCCAGCAGCCCCGAGACAGGGTTCGCAGATACGCAGTATTTT

J gene: TRBJ2-7
V gene: TRBV5-1
D gene: TRBD1
clone size: -
CDR3 protein: CASSFAGTGSEQYF
CDR3 DNA: TGCGCCAGCAGCTTCGCCGGGACAGGTAGCGAGCAGTACTTC

J gene: TRBJ2-4
V gene: TRBV2
D gene: -
clone size: few
CDR3 protein: CASSGDKKNIQYF
CDR3 DNA: TGTGCCAGCAGTGGGGACAAGAAAAACATTCAGTACTTC

J gene: TRBJ1-5
V gene: TRBV7-2
D gene: TRBD1
clone size: -
CDR3 protein: CASSLGQGSNQPQHF
CDR3 DNA: TGTGCCAGCAGCTTAGGACAGGGTAGCAATCAGCCCCAGCATTTT

J gene: TRBJ2-5
V gene: TRBV28
D gene: TRBD1
clone size: -
CDR3 protein: CASSRQGRETQYF
CDR3 DNA: TGTGCCAGCAGCCGACAGGGAAGGGAGACCCAGTACTTC

J gene: TRBJ2-1
V gene: TRBV7-9
D gene: -
clone size: few
CDR3 protein: CASSSQGNEQFF
CDR3 DNA: TGTGCCAGCAGCTCACAGGGAAATGAGCAGTTCTTC

J gene: TRBJ2-1
V gene: TRBV7-2
D gene: TRBD2
clone size: -
CDR3 protein: CASSYKSGSRNEQFF
CDR3 DNA: TGTGCCAGCAGTTACAAAAGCGGGAGTAGGAATGAGCAGTTCTTC

J gene: TRBJ2-1
V gene: TRBV5-6
D gene: TRBD2
clone size: -
CDR3 protein: CASSGSGSSYNEQFF
CDR3 DNA: TGTGCCAGCAGCGGAAGCGGGAGCTCCTACAATGAGCAGTTCTTC

J gene: TRBJ2-3
V gene: TRBV5-1
D gene: TRBD2
clone size: -
CDR3 protein: CASSSPRLAGARTDTQYF
CDR3 DNA: TGCGCCAGCAGCAGCCCCCGACTAGCGGGAGCTCGCACAGATACGCAGTATTTT

J gene: TRBJ1-2
V gene: TRBV27
D gene: -
clone size: -
CDR3 protein: CASSRDTREGYTF
CDR3 DNA: TGTGCCAGCAGTCGGGACACCCGAGAGGGCTACACCTTC

J gene: TRBJ2-2
V gene: TRBV7-9
D gene: -
clone size: -
CDR3 protein: CASSRRLAGELFF
CDR3 DNA: TGTGCCAGCAGCCGGAGGCTAGCCGGGGAGCTGTTTTTT

J gene: TRBJ2-2
V gene: TRBV19
D gene: -
clone size: -
CDR3 protein: CASSIGQNTGELFF
CDR3 DNA: TGTGCCAGTAGTATAGGGCAGAACACCGGGGAGCTGTTTTTT

J gene: TRBJ1-2
V gene: TRBV19
D gene: -
clone size: -
CDR3 protein: CASSMGAITGYTF
CDR3 DNA: TGTGCCAGTAGTATGGGCGCCATAACCGGCTACACCTTC